A single sample gave rise to the 24 T cell receptor beta chains below, sequenced in a study of read filtering for tumor transcriptome and immune sequencing. From approximately 400 ng of RNA, a library with molecular barcoded alpha/delta and beta/gamma adaptors was made. TCRdb reprocessed the reads via MiXCR and lists one record per CDR3 protein. The sample contains tens of thousands of distinct CDR3 sequences, roughly 21% of which appear only once. The material sequenced was a population of CD138-negative cells sorted from bone marrow. These receptors were collected from a donor at least 40 years old with multiple myeloma.

This clonotype was seen at least ten times. The V and J genes are TRBV7-2 and TRBJ1-6; unclear D gene. From germline, CDR1 is SGHTA and CDR2 FQGNSA. Deletions cut 4 bases from V and 3 bases from J, with 13 bases between. This CDR3 comprises 16 residues. For the CDR3, the DNA is TGTGCCAGCAGCTCGCACCGATGGGACTATAATTCACCCCTCCACTTT. Residues: CASSSHRWDYNSPLHF.

The sample holds a few counts of this clonotype. V and J are TRBV6-8 and TRBJ2-4; D gene uncertain. The CDR3 is 13 residues long. Germline V gene data show CDR1 as MNHGY and CDR2 as SAAAGT. Trimming removed 6 bases at V and 5 bases at J, with 11 bases between. The DNA for the CDR3 is TGTGCCAGCAGCTGCGAGACACAAAACATTCAGTACTTC. Translating it yields CASSCETQNIQYF.

This clonotype was seen only once. The chain employs TRBV19 and TRBJ2-1, with 10 bases that match TRBD2. The trim removed 3 bases at V and 8 bases at J, leaving 7 bases unmatched. Germline lookup yields CDR1 LNHDA and CDR2 SQIVND (reference sequence). The CDR3 totals 15 residues. CDR3 amino acids: CASSIGSSGGYEQFF. The CDR3 DNA follows: TGTGCCAGTAGTATCGGGTCTAGCGGGGGTTATGAGCAGTTCTTC.

This clonotype showed up many times. This chain joins TRBV6-5 and TRBJ1-1; TRBD1 matches 10 bases. The CDR3 has 14 residues. CDR1 and CDR2 from the germline V gene are MNHEY and SVGAGI. Trimming at V came to 5 bases and at J to 6 bases, leaving 6 bases not matched to a gene. CDR3 DNA sequence: TGTGCCAGCAGTGGCGACAGGGGGCTAGCTGAAGCTTTCTTT. Residues: CASSGDRGLAEAFF.

Ten or more counts support this clonotype. The CDR3 protein is CASSHWDSEQPQHF. CDR3 in DNA: TGTGCCAGCAGCCACTGGGACAGTGAGCAGCCCCAGCATTTT. The rearrangement joins TRBV3-1 to TRBJ1-5, with 7 bases lining up with TRBD1. Germline trimming cut 3 bases from V and 7 bases from J; bases unmatched to any gene: 6. Germline CDR1 and CDR2: LGHDT and YNNKEL (reference sequence). The CDR3 loop spans 14 amino acids. Full variable domain (remainder filled in from reference TRBV3-1 and TRBJ1-5): DTAVSQTPKYLVTQMGNDKSIKCEQNLGHDTMYWYKQDSKKFLKIMFSYNNKELIINETVPNRFSPKSPDKAHLNLHINSLELGDSAVYFCASSHWDSEQPQHFGDGTRLSIL.

The chain links TRBV7-9 to TRBJ2-1, with TRBD2 matching 9 bases. The germline V gene encodes CDR1 SEHNR and CDR2 FQNEAQ (reference sequence). Germline trimming cut 0 bases from V and 7 bases from J; bases unmatched to any gene: 4. The CDR3 covers 15 residues. The CDR3 sequence: CASSLARTSENEQFF. In nucleotides, the CDR3 is TGTGCCAGCAGCTTAGCGCGGACTAGCGAGAATGAGCAGTTCTTC.

This clonotype was seen at least ten times. The chain uses TRBV29-1 and TRBJ1-1; no reliable D call. With 4 bases removed from V and 0 bases from J, the gap between germline ends came to 6 bases. This CDR3 is built from 12 residues. Germline V gives CDR1 SQVTM, CDR2 ANQGSEA. The chain's CDR3 is CSVGQMNTEAFF. In nucleotides, the CDR3 is TGCAGCGTTGGCCAAATGAACACTGAAGCTTTCTTT.

At least ten counts were recorded for this clonotype. The gene calls are TRBV6-2 or TRBV6-3 and TRBJ1-5; D call uncertain. The CDR3 consists of 14 residues. V was trimmed by 6 bases and J by 8 bases, leaving 17 bases between them. Germline V lookup: CDR1 MNHEY, CDR2 SVGEGT. The CDR3 loop is CASSSRHPSEPQHF. DNA of the CDR3: TGTGCCAGCAGCTCCCGACATCCGAGTGAGCCCCAGCATTTT.

The rearrangement links TRBV28 to TRBJ1-4; 7 bases line up with TRBD1. The CDR3 has 15 residues. Germline V CDR1 and CDR2: MDHEN, SYDVKM. Germline trimming cut 2 bases from V and 7 bases from J; bases unmatched to any gene: 7. CDR3 nucleotides: TGTGCCAGCAGTTTAGTGCGCAGGGGGGGTGAAAAACTGTTTTTT. This translates into CASSLVRRGGEKLFF.

This clonotype has at least ten counts. The chain has TRBV28 and TRBJ1-2, with D tentatively TRBD1 (5 bases). Germline CDR1 and CDR2: MDHEN and SYDVKM. CDR3 length equals 12 residues. V gave up 2 bases and J gave up 4 bases, with 5 bases separating them. CDR3: CASSLGGYGYTF. For the CDR3, the DNA is TGTGCCAGCAGTTTAGGGGGCTATGGCTACACCTTC.

Ten or more counts support this clonotype. The chain employs TRBV7-3 and TRBJ2-3; a weak D match, TRBD2 (6 bases). V shed 6 bases and J shed 0 bases, with 10 bases lying between them. The CDR3 has 14 residues. The germline gives CDR1 SGHTA, CDR2 FQGTGA. Here the CDR3 DNA reads TGTGCCAGCAGGGGGGGTCCCAGCACAGATACGCAGTATTTT. It specifies CASRGGPSTDTQYF.

This clonotype has a count of ten or more. The chain employs TRBV19 and TRBJ2-3; D call uncertain. The CDR3 contains 14 residues. Germline-derived CDR1 and CDR2 are LNHDA and SQIVND (reference sequence). V was cut by 9 bases and J by 0 bases, with 13 bases left in between. Here the CDR3 reads CASHSRHSTDTQYF. The CDR3, as DNA: TGTGCCAGCCACAGCCGTCATAGCACAGATACGCAGTATTTT. The full variable domain, its missing parts supplied by reference TRBV19 and TRBJ2-3, is DGGITQSPKYLFRKEGQNVTLSCEQNLNHDAMYWYRQDPGQGLRLIYYSQIVNDFQKGDIAEGYSVSREKKESFPLTVTSAQKNPTAFYLCASHSRHSTDTQYFGPGTRLTVL.

There are many counts of this clonotype. The gene calls are TRBV14 and TRBJ1-1; the D is unclear. The CDR3 consists of 12 residues. In germline, CDR1 is SGHDN, CDR2 FVKESK. V was cut by 3 bases and J by 8 bases, with 10 bases left in between. The CDR3 DNA reads TGTGCCAGCAGCCATTGGGGAATGGAAGCTTTCTTT. Its protein is CASSHWGMEAFF.

The genes are TRBV28 and TRBJ2-7, with 7 bases that match TRBD1. CDR3 length equals 14 residues. Germline CDR1 reads MDHEN; CDR2 reads SYDVKM. V trimming: 5 bases; J trimming: 6 bases; junction bases outside the gene matches: 10. The CDR3 loop reads CASSHPYRGAEQYF. DNA of the CDR3: TGTGCCAGCAGTCACCCATACAGGGGAGCCGAGCAGTACTTC.

The chain combines TRBV28 with TRBJ2-7; D unresolved. The CDR3 consists of 14 residues. CDR1 is MDHEN and CDR2 is SYDVKM in the germline V gene. V lost 2 bases to trimming and J lost 3 bases, with 11 bases between them. The CDR3 DNA reads TGTGCCAGCAGTTTAGGTATGACTGTCTACGAGCAGTACTTC. Amino acid sequence: CASSLGMTVYEQYF. Based on the CDR3 plus reference TRBV28 and TRBJ2-7, the full variable domain is DVKVTQSSRYLVKRTGEKVFLECVQDMDHENMFWYRQDPGLGLRLIYFSYDVKMKEKGDIPEGYSVSREKKERFSLILESASTNQTSMYLCASSLGMTVYEQYFGPGTRLTVT.

This clonotype was seen repeatedly, ten times or more. V and J are TRBV7-9 and TRBJ2-3; D unclear. Germline V lookup: CDR1 SEHNR, CDR2 FQNEAQ (reference sequence). The CDR3 is 12 residues long. The germline V and J ends were trimmed by 2 bases and 4 bases, with 4 bases remaining between them. The CDR3, as DNA: TGTGCCAGCAGCTTAAGACCAGATACGCAGTATTTT. Translated, it gives CASSLRPDTQYF.

This clonotype was counted only a few times. One base away lies a much larger clone, so this may be a sequencing read error. This chain joins TRBV7-9 and TRBJ1-1; 9 nucleotides align to TRBD1. This CDR3 region has 15 residues. Germline V gives CDR1 SEHNR, CDR2 FQNEAQ (reference sequence). The CDR3 region has the DNA TGTGCCAGCACCCGAGGAATGGACAGGGGCACTGAAGCTCTCTTT. Translated, it gives CASTRGMDRGTEALF.

This clonotype has at least ten counts. V usage is TRBV30 and J usage is TRBJ2-3; D might be TRBD1 (6 bases). Between the trimmed V and J ends, which lost 5 bases and 4 bases, there was a span of 13 bases. CDR3 length: 13 residues. Germline V gene data show CDR1 as GTSNPN and CDR2 as SVGIG (reference sequence). CDR3 bases: TGTGCCTGGGGCAACGCAGGGGCAGATACGCAGTATTTT. Its translation is CAWGNAGADTQYF.

The sample holds many counts of this clonotype. The chain joins TRBV7-3 to TRBJ2-1, with D possibly matching TRBD2 (7 bases). Deletions cut 3 bases from V and 7 bases from J, with 16 bases between. Looked up from germline, CDR1 is SGHTA and CDR2 is FQGTGA. The CDR3 loop spans 15 amino acids. The CDR3 bases are TGTGCCAGCAGCTTTTCGGGGGGCCAGGAGAATGAGCAGTTCTTC. Protein: CASSFSGGQENEQFF.

The chain employs TRBV7-9 and TRBJ2-7, with D perhaps TRBD2 (6 bases). CDR3 length: 14 amino acids. V was shortened by 4 bases and J by 7 bases, with 17 bases between the two germline ends. Germline CDR1 SEHNR, CDR2 FQNEAQ (reference sequence). CDR3 region: CASSSGVTAREQYF. The CDR3 DNA is TGTGCCAGCAGCTCGGGAGTTACCGCTCGGGAGCAGTACTTC.

This clonotype came up many times. This sequence joins TRBV28 and TRBJ1-1; tentative D call: TRBD1 (5 bases). Trimming left V 5 bases short and J 3 bases short, with 25 bases between. The germline V gene has CDR1 MDHEN and CDR2 SYDVKM. The CDR3 is 18 residues long. CDR3 protein: CASSPPTPQTRGDTEAFF. The CDR3 region has the DNA TGTGCCAGCAGTCCCCCGACCCCGCAGACAAGAGGGGACACTGAAGCTTTCTTT.

The chain employs TRBV11-2 and TRBJ1-4, with a tentative D call TRBD1 (6 bases). The CDR3 consists of 15 residues. Germline V gene lookup returns CDR1 SGHAT and CDR2 FQNNGV. Trimming took off 5 bases at V and 6 bases at J, with 16 bases between the two ends. CDR3 DNA: TGTGCCAGCAGCAGGACAGTCGGAGGCCATGAAAAACTGTTTTTT. Its translation is CASSRTVGGHEKLFF.

This clonotype was recorded at least ten times. The chain combines TRBV19 with TRBJ2-1, with 9 bases matching TRBD2. Per germline, CDR1 LNHDA and CDR2 SQIVND (reference sequence). The CDR3 has 14 amino acids. Germline trimming cut 8 bases from V and 6 bases from J; bases unmatched to any gene: 8. This CDR3 reads CASSPSGGFNEQFF. In nucleotides, the CDR3 is TGTGCCAGTTCGCCCAGCGGGGGGTTCAATGAGCAGTTCTTC.

This clonotype was counted ten times or more. The genes are TRBV7-9 and TRBJ1-1; D is unresolved. V lost 3 bases, J lost 0 bases, and 2 bases lay in between. The CDR3 is 12 amino acids. CDR1 is SEHNR, CDR2 FQNEAQ, per germline (reference sequence). This chain's CDR3 is CASSFLNTEAFF. DNA of the CDR3: TGTGCCAGCAGCTTTTTGAACACTGAAGCTTTCTTT.